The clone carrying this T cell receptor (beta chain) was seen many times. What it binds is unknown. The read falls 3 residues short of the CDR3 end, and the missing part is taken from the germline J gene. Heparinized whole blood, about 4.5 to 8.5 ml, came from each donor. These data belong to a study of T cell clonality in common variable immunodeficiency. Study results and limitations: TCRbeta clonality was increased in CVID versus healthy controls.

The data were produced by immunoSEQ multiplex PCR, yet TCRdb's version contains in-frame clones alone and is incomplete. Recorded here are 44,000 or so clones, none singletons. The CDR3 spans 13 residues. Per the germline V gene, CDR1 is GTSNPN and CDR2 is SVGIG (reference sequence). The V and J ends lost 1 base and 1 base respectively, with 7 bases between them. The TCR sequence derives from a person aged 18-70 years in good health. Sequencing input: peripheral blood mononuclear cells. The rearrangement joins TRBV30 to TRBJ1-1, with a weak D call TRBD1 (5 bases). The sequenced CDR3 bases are TGTGCCTGGAGTGCTACAGGGAACACTGAA. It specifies CAWSATGNTE. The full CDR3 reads CAWSATGNTEAFF.